This T cell receptor beta chain was recovered during a study of PD-1 blockade in mismatch repair-deficient tumors. Sequenced by immunoSEQ multiplex PCR; TCRdb stores in-frame clones only, minus some. Of 80,000 to 100,000 clones in the sample, 65% to 85% are singletons; the top ten hold roughly 2.5%. The ends lost 2 bases at V and 9 bases at J; junction bases unmatched: 10. The CDR3 has 15 amino acids. Germline V lookup: CDR1 SGHVS, CDR2 FNYEAQ. The TCR-sequenced patients were three responders to pembrolizumab. This chain uses TRBV7-6 with TRBJ2-1; TRBD2 agrees at 7 bases. Source: peripheral blood, taken 12 weeks after starting pembrolizumab. The TCR comes from an adult with mismatch repair-deficient cancer. The CDR3 DNA follows: TGTGCCAGCAGCTTAATAGGCGGGAGCGCTATTGAGCAGTTCTTC. Translation: CASSLIGGSAIEQFF. Combining the CDR3 with reference TRBV7-6 and TRBJ2-1 gives the whole variable domain GAGVSQSPRYKVTKRGQDVALRCDPISGHVSLYWYRQALGQGPEFLTYFNYEAQQDKSGLPNDRFSAERPEGSISTLTIQRTEQRDSAMYRCASSLIGGSAIEQFFGPGTRLTVL.